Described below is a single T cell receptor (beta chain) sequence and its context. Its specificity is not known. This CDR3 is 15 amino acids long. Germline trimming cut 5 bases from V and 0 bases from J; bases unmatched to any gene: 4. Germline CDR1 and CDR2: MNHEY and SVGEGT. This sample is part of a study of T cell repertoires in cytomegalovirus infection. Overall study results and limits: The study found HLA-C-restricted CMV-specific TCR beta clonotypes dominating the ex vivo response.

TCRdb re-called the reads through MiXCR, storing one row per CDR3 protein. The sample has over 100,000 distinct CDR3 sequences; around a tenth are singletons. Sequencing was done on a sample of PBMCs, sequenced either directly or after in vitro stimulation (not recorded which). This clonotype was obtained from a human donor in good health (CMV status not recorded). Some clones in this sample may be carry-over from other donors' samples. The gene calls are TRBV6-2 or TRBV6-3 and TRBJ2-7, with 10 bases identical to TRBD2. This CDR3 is CASSPGTSVSYEQYF. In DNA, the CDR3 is TGTGCCAGCAGTCCCGGGACTAGCGTCTCCTACGAGCAGTACTTC.